The sequence of this TCR beta chain was determined in a study of blood T cell repertoires in COVID-19. Looking at the study overall: The cDNA or gDNA used as material had been derived from T cells, B-cell-depleted T cells, or PBMCs.

Assay used: immunoSEQ multiplex PCR; TCRdb lists only in-frame clones, some missing. The sample shows about 150,000 clones, around 84% of them seen only once. This TCR came from a man aged 25-45 years with COVID-19, enrolled during active disease. Input material: peripheral blood.

The CDR3 loop reads CASSSGQAVFSYTF. For the CDR3, the DNA is TGTGCCAGCAGTTCAGGACAGGCCGTTTTCAGCTACACCTTC. The V call is TRBV5-6, the J call TRBJ1-2; 7 bases match TRBD1. The germline gives CDR1 SGHDT, CDR2 YYEEEE. With V trimmed by 5 bases and J by 9 bases, 13 bases remained unmatched. The CDR3 has 14 residues.